The text below deals with one TCR beta chain. The data belong to a study of blood T cell repertoires in COVID-19. Here immunoSEQ multiplex PCR was the method, and the copy in TCRdb shows in-frame clones only, minus some. The sample holds about 100,000 clones, approximately 89% seen once. The CDR3 runs to 14 residues. The V end was cut by 5 bases, the J end by 0 bases, with 7 bases between. Germline CDR1 and CDR2: LNHDA and SQIVND (reference sequence). Sequenced sample: peripheral blood. The chain is built from TRBV19 and TRBJ1-4; no firm D call. The clonotype comes from a woman in her twenties or thirties with acute or convalescent COVID-19. CDR3 sequence (DNA): TGTGCCAGTAGTCCGACTACAACTAATGAAAAACTGTTTTTT. This translates into CASSPTTTNEKLFF.